The next 17 T cell receptor beta chains were all read from a single sample in a study of early T cells in non-severe SARS-CoV-2 infection. A single record per CDR3 protein comes from TCRdb applying MiXCR to the 5' RACE reads. This sample carries 70,000 to 90,000 distinct CDR3 sequences, approximately 12% of them seen once, and the ten largest clones take around 3.6%. Sequenced: whole blood. Receptor source: an adult who was a healthcare worker with PCR-confirmed SARS-CoV-2 infection or an uninfected control (not recorded which).

This clonotype was picked up a small number of times. This chain connects TRBV7-9 to TRBJ2-1; D gene ambiguous. Germline loops: CDR1 SEHNR, CDR2 FQNEAQ (reference sequence). The CDR3 has 10 amino acids. V dropped 5 bases and J dropped 10 bases, with 6 bases sitting between them. The chain's CDR3 is CASSLKEQFF. The CDR3 DNA reads TGTGCCAGCAGCCTTAAAGAGCAGTTCTTC.

There are a few counts of this clonotype. This chain uses TRBV18 with TRBJ2-1; 7 bases fit TRBD2. This CDR3 has 16 amino acids. V gave up 1 base and J gave up 7 bases; unmatched junction bases: 10. CDR1 and CDR2 (germline): KGHSH, LQKENI. CDR3 coding DNA: TGTGCCAGCTCACCACTCGTCGGGGAGCGGGGAAATGAGCAGTTCTTC. Protein product: CASSPLVGERGNEQFF.

This clonotype was seen repeatedly, ten times or more. The rearrangement uses TRBV7-9 and TRBJ2-5, with a weak D call TRBD1 (6 bases). The germline V and J ends were trimmed by 6 bases and 5 bases, with 13 bases remaining between them. The germline V gene encodes CDR1 SEHNR and CDR2 FQNEAQ (reference sequence). The length of the CDR3 is 13 residues. CDR3 DNA: TGTGCCAGCAGTCTACAGGGCCACGAGACCCAGTACTTC. Translation gives CASSLQGHETQYF.

In this sample, this clonotype turned up a few times. The V and J genes are TRBV20-1 and TRBJ2-7; TRBD2 matches 11 bases. The germline CDR1 and CDR2 sequences are DFQATT and SNEGSKA (reference sequence). The CDR3 length is 15 residues. Trimming took 6 bases from V and 4 from J; bases not matched to a gene: 11. The CDR3 coding sequence is TGCAGTGCCGTCCCCACTAGCGGGAGTTTTTACGAGCAGTACTTC. Translating gives CSAVPTSGSFYEQYF.

The chain uses TRBV7-7 and TRBJ2-2; 7 positions agree with TRBD2. Germline CDR1 SSHAT, CDR2 FNYEAQ (reference sequence). V lost 8 bases and J lost 0; bases outside the gene matches: 6. The length of the CDR3 is 15 residues. The CDR3 DNA reads TGTGCCAGCTCCAGGACTAGAGCGAACACCGGGGAGCTGTTTTTT. It specifies CASSRTRANTGELFF.

This clonotype was observed a single time. This clone may be a read error of a much larger clone one base away. The V and J genes are TRBV28 and TRBJ2-7; 11 nucleotides line up with TRBD1. Germline CDR1 reads MDHEN; CDR2 reads SYDVKM. This CDR3 contains 15 residues. V was clipped by 5 bases and J by 0 bases; unmatched bases: 3. CDR3 protein: CASSAGTGGSYEQYF. The CDR3 DNA reads as TGTGCCAGCAGTGCCGGGACAGGGGGCTCCTACGAGCAGTACTTC.

The table lists this clonotype with a few counts. The rearrangement uses TRBV5-1 and TRBJ2-2; D is tentatively TRBD1 or TRBD2 (5 bases each). V dropped 3 bases and J dropped 1 base, with 13 bases sitting between them. The CDR3 sequence is 16 residues long. Looked up from germline, CDR1 is SGHRS and CDR2 is YFSETQ. Here the CDR3 reads CASSSWGTKNTGELFF. In DNA, the CDR3 is TGCGCCAGCAGCTCCTGGGGGACCAAGAACACCGGGGAGCTGTTTTTT.

This rearrangement joins TRBV11-2 to TRBJ2-5; 10 bases are shared with TRBD2. This CDR3 comprises 15 residues. J gave up 2 bases and V 2 bases, and 2 bases lay outside the gene matches. Germline V gene data show CDR1 as SGHAT and CDR2 as FQNNGV. This CDR3 is CASSLRLAGQETQYF. Written as DNA, the CDR3 is TGTGCCAGCAGCTTACGACTAGCGGGTCAAGAGACCCAGTACTTC.

The sample holds a few counts of this clonotype. The chain is built from TRBV6-1 and TRBJ2-3, with D unresolved. Trimming removed 0 bases from V and 5 bases from J, with 12 bases in between. The germline V gene has CDR1 MNHNS and CDR2 SASEGT. The CDR3 spans 15 residues. The CDR3 coding sequence is TGTGCCAGCAGTGAAGCCGGCCACGGCCGAGATACGCAGTATTTT. Its translation is CASSEAGHGRDTQYF.

This clonotype came up a few times. This chain joins TRBV29-1 and TRBJ1-4; D call uncertain. Deletions cut 4 bases from V and 7 bases from J, with 13 bases between. CDR1 and CDR2 from the germline V gene are SQVTM and ANQGSEA. The CDR3 is 13 amino acids. The DNA for the CDR3 is TGCAGCGTTGGTCGCGGGCAGAGTGAAAAACTGTTTTTT. This encodes CSVGRGQSEKLFF.

This clonotype was seen repeatedly, ten times or more. The chain has TRBV12-3 or TRBV12-4 and TRBJ1-1; possible D gene TRBD1, 6 bases. V lost 6 bases and J lost 4, with 18 bases in between. The CDR3 contains 15 residues. CDR3 DNA sequence: TGTGCCAGCAGGCTACAGGGTCGTGCGGGCACTGAAGCTTTCTTT. Translated: CASRLQGRAGTEAFF.

On this clonotype: The junction and the germline gene differ at one end; a read error may be behind it. V usage is TRBV3-1 and J usage is TRBJ2-1; D uncertain. The CDR3 has 13 amino acids. Germline V gene sequence: CDR1 LGHDT, CDR2 YNNKEL (reference sequence). The chain's CDR3 is CASSQASGGSRIF. CDR3 in DNA: TGTGCCAGCAGCCAAGCCTCAGGCGGCTCAAGGATCTTC.

This clonotype was found many times. The rearrangement uses TRBV12-3 or TRBV12-4 and TRBJ1-2; TRBD1 might be the D (5 bases). This CDR3 region has 13 residues. The ends were cut back, 5 bases at V and 8 bases at J, with 15 bases in the middle. The CDR3 region is CASSPSEGLGYTF. The CDR3 coding sequence is TGTGCCAGCAGTCCGTCGGAGGGGCTAGGCTACACCTTC.

The rearrangement uses TRBV6-6 and TRBJ2-7; D could derive from TRBD1 or TRBD2 (5 bases each). The CDR3 runs 15 residues. V lost 7 bases, J lost 3 bases, and 19 bases lay in between. The germline CDR1 and CDR2 sequences are MNHNY and SVGAGI (reference sequence). The chain's CDR3 is CASIKDGGDNYEQYF. The CDR3 coding sequence is TGTGCCAGCATTAAGGATGGGGGTGACAACTACGAGCAGTACTTC.

V and J are TRBV7-3 and TRBJ2-1; D uncertain. Trimming took 2 bases from V and 10 from J, leaving 9 bases between them. The germline gives CDR1 SGHTA, CDR2 FQGTGA. This CDR3 has 12 amino acids. CDR3 coding DNA: TGTGCCAGCAGCTTAGAATACACCGAGCAGTTCTTC. Translating it yields CASSLEYTEQFF.

The J gene is TRBJ1-4, the V gene TRBV28; 8 bases are a match to TRBD1. Germline CDR1 reads MDHEN; CDR2 reads SYDVKM. This CDR3 comprises 16 residues. With 6 bases clipped from V and 3 bases from J, the junction kept 9 bases outside the gene matches. The CDR3 protein is CASRPHGQGANEKLFF. The CDR3 coding sequence is TGTGCCAGCAGACCGCACGGACAGGGCGCTAATGAAAAACTGTTTTTT. The variable domain in full, completed from reference TRBV28 and TRBJ1-4, reads DVKVTQSSRYLVKRTGEKVFLECVQDMDHENMFWYRQDPGLGLRLIYFSYDVKMKEKGDIPEGYSVSREKKERFSLILESASTNQTSMYLCASRPHGQGANEKLFFGSGTQLSVL.

The rearrangement uses TRBV30 and TRBJ2-7; D unresolved. This CDR3 region has 11 residues. Germline V CDR1 and CDR2: GTSNPN, SVGIG (reference sequence). Trimming removed 0 bases at V and 2 bases at J, with 2 bases between. CDR3 sequence: CAWSVAYEQYF. CDR3 sequence (DNA): TGTGCCTGGAGTGTGGCCTACGAGCAGTACTTC. The full variable domain, rest sourced from reference TRBV30 and TRBJ2-7, is SQTIHQWPATLVQPVGSPLSLECTVEGTSNPNLYWYRQAAGRGLQLLFYSVGIGQISSEVPQNLSASRPQDRQFILSSKKLLLSDSGFYLCAWSVAYEQYFGPGTRLTVT.